Shown below are 24 T cell receptor beta chains from a single sample sequenced in a study of vaccination and CD4 T cells after COVID-19. Sequencing of DNA taken from cultured CD4+ T cells relied on the Oncomine TCR Beta short-read assay. Via MiXCR, TCRdb re-called the PCR reads, giving one row per CDR3 protein. Seen here are approximately 25,000 distinct CDR3 sequences, around 62% observed once, and the top ten hold less than 9%. Treatment of the sample: approximately nine-day PBMC culture with coronavirus spike peptide pools or control peptides (ViraFEST assay). No antigen has been assigned to these receptors. Input material: CD4+ T cells from blood, cultured in vitro. All receptors derive from a human donor who had recovered from COVID-19.

The chain has TRBV30 and TRBJ1-2; 7 positions match TRBD1. This CDR3 has 16 amino acids. Germline V lookup: CDR1 GTSNPN, CDR2 SVGIG (reference sequence). With V trimmed by 1 base and J by 3 bases, 11 bases remained unmatched. The DNA of the CDR3 is TGTGCCTGGAGTGACAGCCTCAGGGGGGCAGACTATGGCTACACCTTC. Amino acids: CAWSDSLRGADYGYTF.

The CDR3 loop is CASSLGRVGTVQETQYF. Written as DNA, the CDR3 is TGTGCCAGCAGCTTAGGAAGGGTGGGGACAGTACAAGAGACCCAGTACTTC. J is TRBJ2-5 and V is TRBV7-2; 7 bases are shared with TRBD1. The CDR3 extends over 17 amino acids. Per the germline V gene, CDR1 is SGHTA and CDR2 is FQGNSA. Trimming took 1 base from V and 2 from J; bases not matched to a gene: 10.

There are a few counts of this clonotype. V usage is TRBV28 and J usage is TRBJ1-2; D call uncertain. From germline, CDR1 is MDHEN and CDR2 SYDVKM. The CDR3 loop spans 13 amino acids. Trimming removed 7 bases at V and 5 bases at J, with 14 bases between. The CDR3 DNA is TGTGCCAGCAACCCTCCCGGGTCATATGGCTACACCTTC. Amino acids: CASNPPGSYGYTF.

This clonotype has more than one count but fewer than ten. The gene calls are TRBV2 and TRBJ2-5; no reliable D call. Trimming shortened V by 5 bases and J by 5 bases, and 9 bases separated the two germline ends. Per germline, CDR1 SNHLY and CDR2 FYNNEI. This CDR3 contains 12 residues. CDR3 protein: CASSRRLETQYF. The DNA for the CDR3 is TGTGCCAGCAGTCGAAGGTTGGAGACCCAGTACTTC.

The chain links TRBV6-1 to TRBJ2-3; 11 nucleotides line up with TRBD1. The CDR3 is 15 residues long. Germline lookup yields CDR1 MNHNS and CDR2 SASEGT. The V and J ends lost 6 bases and 4 bases, in that order; junction bases with no gene match: 6. The CDR3 DNA reads as TGTGCCAGCAGACCGGGACAGGGGGGGGCAGATACGCAGTATTTT. It yields the protein CASRPGQGGADTQYF.

The rearrangement uses TRBV4-3 and TRBJ1-2; D ambiguous. The V end lost 0 bases, the J end lost 4 bases, and 15 bases lay between the germline ends. The CDR3 extends over 16 amino acids. Germline V gene data show CDR1 as LGHNA and CDR2 as YSLEER. The CDR3 here is CASSQDPKVPGYGYTF. CDR3 bases: TGCGCCAGCAGCCAAGATCCCAAAGTCCCCGGCTATGGCTACACCTTC.

This clonotype was recorded a few times. The rearrangement uses TRBV6-5 and TRBJ1-1; D is ambiguous. The V gene lost 2 bases and the J gene lost 8 bases, with 12 bases spanning the gap. The CDR3 sequence is 13 residues long. Looked up from germline, CDR1 is MNHEY and CDR2 is SVGAGI. The CDR3 spells CASSYEWGREAFF. The CDR3 DNA is TGTGCCAGCAGTTACGAGTGGGGAAGAGAAGCTTTCTTT.

The J gene is TRBJ1-1, the V gene TRBV20-1; D remains unclear. Trimming stripped 4 bases from V and 1 base from J, with 16 bases between. The germline CDR1 and CDR2 sequences are DFQATT and SNEGSKA (reference sequence). CDR3 length: 15 residues. The CDR3 loop reads CSATIGSRTNTEAFF. DNA of the CDR3: TGCAGTGCTACCATTGGGTCCAGAACGAACACTGAAGCTTTCTTT.

This clonotype was observed a few times. The chain is built from TRBV27 and TRBJ2-6; 8 positions agree with TRBD1. Germline CDR1 reads MNHEY; CDR2 reads SMNVEV (reference sequence). This CDR3 has 18 amino acids. J gave up 4 bases and V 5 bases, and 13 bases lay outside the gene matches. CDR3 in amino acids: CASSPLGQVKPGANVLTF. The CDR3 nucleotides read TGTGCCAGCAGTCCCCTGGGACAGGTCAAGCCCGGGGCCAACGTCCTGACTTTC.

The sample holds a few counts of this clonotype. The genes are TRBV11-2 and TRBJ2-5; TRBD2 aligns across 7 bases. Germline CDR1 is SGHAT and CDR2 is FQNNGV. This CDR3 region has 17 residues. V dropped 4 bases and J dropped 5; count of bases not matched to a gene: 16. The CDR3 sequence: CASSSFLLALAEETQYF. CDR3 coding DNA: TGTGCCAGCAGCTCGTTCTTACTAGCGTTGGCCGAGGAGACCCAGTACTTC.

This clonotype was detected only a few times. The chain is built from TRBV20-1 and TRBJ1-5; 10 nucleotides align to TRBD1. V lost 5 bases to trimming and J lost 0 bases; unmatched junction nucleotides: 1. The CDR3 length is 14 residues. Germline loops: CDR1 DFQATT, CDR2 SNEGSKA (reference sequence). In DNA form, the CDR3 reads TGCAGTGCTCGACAGGGGGCTAGCAATCAGCCCCAGCATTTT. Amino acids: CSARQGASNQPQHF.

The rearrangement joins TRBV7-9 to TRBJ1-1, with TRBD1 matching 8 bases. The V and J ends lost 5 bases and 3 bases, in that order; junction bases with no gene match: 8. The germline gives CDR1 SEHNR, CDR2 FQNEAQ (reference sequence). This CDR3 region has 15 residues. DNA of the CDR3: TGTGCCAGCAGCCCCTCCCAGGGGGCGGACACTGAAGCTTTCTTT. It specifies CASSPSQGADTEAFF.

The chain recombines TRBV20-1 with TRBJ2-7; no clear D gene. The germline CDR1 and CDR2 sequences are DFQATT and SNEGSKA (reference sequence). This CDR3 has 15 residues. V gave up 4 bases and J gave up 0 bases, with 16 bases separating them. CDR3 loop: CSANSPGGSSYEQYF. CDR3 nucleotide sequence: TGCAGTGCTAACTCCCCGGGCGGATCCTCCTACGAGCAGTACTTC.

V and J are TRBV6-5 and TRBJ2-7, with 11 bases identical to TRBD2. Germline V gene data show CDR1 as MNHEY and CDR2 as SVGAGI. This CDR3 is 16 amino acids long. The V segment lost 4 bases and the J segment 1 base; nucleotides outside the gene matches: 6. The CDR3 loop reads CASSFLAGGRSYEQYF. The CDR3 nucleotides are TGTGCCAGCAGTTTTCTAGCGGGAGGACGATCCTACGAGCAGTACTTC.

This chain connects TRBV6-1 to TRBJ1-5, with a possible D match to TRBD1 (6 bases). The CDR3 is 13 amino acids. CDR1 and CDR2 from the germline V gene are MNHNS and SASEGT. Trimming removed 6 bases at V and 7 bases at J, with 13 bases between. CDR3 amino acids: CASSRGGGQPQHF. CDR3 coding DNA: TGTGCCAGCAGCCGGGGGGGCGGGCAGCCCCAGCATTTT.

This clonotype came up a few times. The rearrangement joins TRBV6-2 or TRBV6-3 to TRBJ2-2, with D perhaps being TRBD1 or TRBD2 (5 bases each). The CDR3 is 17 residues long. Trimming left V 1 base short and J 1 base short, with 13 bases between. Germline-derived CDR1 and CDR2 are MNHEY and SVGEGT. CDR3 sequence reads: CASSYFGATRNTGELFF. CDR3 nucleotide sequence: TGTGCCAGCAGTTACTTCGGGGCCACACGGAACACCGGGGAGCTGTTTTTT.

Notes on this clonotype: An end of the junction does not agree with germline; a read error may underlie this. In nucleotides, the CDR3 is TGCAGTGTTAGAGATGGGGAGTCTGAGCAGTTCTTC. Translation: CSVRDGESEQFF. The J gene is TRBJ2-1, the V gene TRBV20-1; D perhaps matches TRBD2 (5 bases). The CDR3 has 12 amino acids. Per the germline V gene, CDR1 is DFQATT and CDR2 is SNEGSKA (reference sequence).

The CDR3 DNA reads as TGTGCCAGCAGCCCCCGCTGGGGGGGCTACGAGCAGTACTTC. Its translation: CASSPRWGGYEQYF. This sequence joins TRBV7-8 and TRBJ2-7; TRBD2 aligns across 7 bases. CDR1 is SGHVS and CDR2 is FQNEAQ in the germline V gene. CDR3 length: 14 amino acids. V lost 5 bases and J lost 3; bases outside the gene matches: 7.

This chain joins TRBV11-1 and TRBJ2-2, with D perhaps TRBD2 (6 bases). The germline V gene encodes CDR1 SGHAT and CDR2 FQDESV (reference sequence). Trimming removed 1 base at V and 4 bases at J, with 10 bases between. The CDR3 totals 15 residues. CDR3 nucleotide sequence: TGTGCCAGCAGCTTAGGGCGGGGTCCCACCGGGGAGCTGTTTTTT. Its protein product is CASSLGRGPTGELFF.

This clonotype is a singleton in its sample. Compared with germline, one end of the junction differs, possibly owing to a read error. This rearrangement joins TRBV2 to TRBJ1-1; D is perhaps TRBD1 (5 bases). Germline V gives CDR1 SNHLY, CDR2 FYNNEI. This CDR3 is 15 amino acids long. The chain's CDR3 is CVSSERAGTNTEAFF. CDR3 coding DNA: TGTGTCAGCAGTGAACGGGCAGGGACGAACACTGAAGCTTTCTTT.

This clonotype has a handful of counts. The gene calls are TRBV15 and TRBJ2-7; TRBD1 agrees at 8 bases. Trimming cost V 3 bases and J 5 bases; bases outside gene matches: 3. Germline-derived CDR1 and CDR2 are LNHNV and YYDKDF (reference sequence). The CDR3 has 13 residues. CDR3 nucleotide sequence: TGTGCCACCAGCAGGGACAGGGCTCACGAGCAGTACTTC. Amino acid sequence: CATSRDRAHEQYF.

This clonotype occurred once. V gene TRBV14 combines with J gene TRBJ2-5, with 8 bases that match TRBD1. The CDR3 length is 16 residues. V trimming: 3 bases; J trimming: 2 bases; junction bases outside the gene matches: 8. The V gene's germline CDR1 is SGHDN and CDR2 FVKESK. CDR3: CASSHRTGWGQETQYF. The CDR3 nucleotides are TGTGCCAGCAGCCACAGGACAGGGTGGGGACAAGAGACCCAGTACTTC.

This sequence joins TRBV7-2 and TRBJ2-7, with 9 positions matching TRBD1. Germline V gene data show CDR1 as SGHTA and CDR2 as FQGNSA. The CDR3 contains 15 residues. Losses at the gene ends were 5 bases for V and 2 bases for J; bases not matched to a gene: 7. For the CDR3, the DNA is TGTGCCAGCAGCCCACCGGACAGGGGCGCCTACGAGCAGTACTTC. This translates into CASSPPDRGAYEQYF.

This clonotype was counted only a few times. The J gene is TRBJ1-5, the V gene TRBV20-1, with 7 nucleotides matching TRBD1. The CDR3 contains 14 residues. Losses at the gene ends were 3 bases for V and 1 base for J; bases not matched to a gene: 3. CDR1 DFQATT and CDR2 SNEGSKA come from the germline V gene (reference sequence). In DNA, the CDR3 is TGCAGTGCTAGGACGACAGGGAGCAATCAGCCCCAGCATTTT. It yields the protein CSARTTGSNQPQHF.